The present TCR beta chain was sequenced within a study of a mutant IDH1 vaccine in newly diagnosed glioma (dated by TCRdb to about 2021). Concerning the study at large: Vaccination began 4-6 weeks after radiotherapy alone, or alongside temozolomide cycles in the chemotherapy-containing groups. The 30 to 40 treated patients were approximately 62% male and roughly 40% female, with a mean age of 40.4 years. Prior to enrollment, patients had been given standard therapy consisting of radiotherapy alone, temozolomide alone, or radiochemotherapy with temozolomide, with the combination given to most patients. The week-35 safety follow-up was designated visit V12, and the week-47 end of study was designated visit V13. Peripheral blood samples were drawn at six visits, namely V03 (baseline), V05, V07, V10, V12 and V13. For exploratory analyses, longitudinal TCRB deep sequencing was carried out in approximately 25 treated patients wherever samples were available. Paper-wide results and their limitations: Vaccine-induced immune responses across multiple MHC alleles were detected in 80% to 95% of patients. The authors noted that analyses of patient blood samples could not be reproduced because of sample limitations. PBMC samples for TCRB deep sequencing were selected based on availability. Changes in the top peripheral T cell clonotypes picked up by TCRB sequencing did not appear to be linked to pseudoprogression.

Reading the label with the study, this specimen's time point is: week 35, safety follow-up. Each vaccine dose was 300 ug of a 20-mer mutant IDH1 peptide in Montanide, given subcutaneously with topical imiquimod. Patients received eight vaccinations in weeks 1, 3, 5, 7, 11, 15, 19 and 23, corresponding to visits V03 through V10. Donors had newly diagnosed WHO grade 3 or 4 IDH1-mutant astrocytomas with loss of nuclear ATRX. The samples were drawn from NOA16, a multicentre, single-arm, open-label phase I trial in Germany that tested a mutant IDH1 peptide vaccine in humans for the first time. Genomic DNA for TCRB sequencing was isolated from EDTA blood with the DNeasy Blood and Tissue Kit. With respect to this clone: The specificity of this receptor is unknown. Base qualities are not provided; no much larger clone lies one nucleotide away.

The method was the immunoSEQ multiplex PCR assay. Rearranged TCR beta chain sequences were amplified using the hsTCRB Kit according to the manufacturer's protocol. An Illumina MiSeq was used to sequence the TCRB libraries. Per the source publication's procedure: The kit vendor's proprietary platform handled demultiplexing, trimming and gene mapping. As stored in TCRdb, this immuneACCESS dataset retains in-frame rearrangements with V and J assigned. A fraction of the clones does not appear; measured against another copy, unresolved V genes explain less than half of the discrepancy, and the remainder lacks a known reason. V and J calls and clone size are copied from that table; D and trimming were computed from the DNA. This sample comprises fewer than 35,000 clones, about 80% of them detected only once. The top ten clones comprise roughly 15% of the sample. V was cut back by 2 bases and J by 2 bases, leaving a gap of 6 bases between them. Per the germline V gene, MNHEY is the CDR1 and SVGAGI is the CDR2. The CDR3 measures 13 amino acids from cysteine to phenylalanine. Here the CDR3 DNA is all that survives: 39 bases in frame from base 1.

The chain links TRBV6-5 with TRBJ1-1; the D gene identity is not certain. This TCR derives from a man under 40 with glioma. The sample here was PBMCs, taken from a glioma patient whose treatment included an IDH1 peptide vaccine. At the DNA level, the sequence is TGTGCCAGCAGTTACAACGGAAACACTGAAGCTTTCTTT. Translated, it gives CASSYNGNTEAFF.